This T cell receptor beta chain is drawn from a study of CXCR3-negative and CXCR3-positive naive CD8 T cells. Broader study findings: CXCR3-positive naive cells carried more hydrophobic TRB CDR3s than CXCR3-negative ones.

Regarding this clonotype: Its antigen remains unidentified.

Germline loops: CDR1 MNHEY, CDR2 SMNVEV (reference sequence). The CDR3 is made up of 16 amino acids. TRB cDNA was prepared as libraries by UMI-labeled 5' RACE. From the 5' RACE reads, TCRdb lists one entry per CDR3 protein and no DNA. Recorded for this sample: about 51,000 distinct CDR3 sequences. The source of this sequence is a human donor in good health. Some clones in this sample may be carry-over from other donors' samples. Specimen: naive CXCR3+ CD8+ T cells from blood. The subset is: CD45RO-CCR7+CD27+CD95- naive CD8+ T cells expressing CXCR3 (TNR3+). J is TRBJ2-2 and V is TRBV27; without DNA, the TCRdb call of TRBD1 cannot be checked. The CDR3 reads CASSTVRDRNTGELFF.